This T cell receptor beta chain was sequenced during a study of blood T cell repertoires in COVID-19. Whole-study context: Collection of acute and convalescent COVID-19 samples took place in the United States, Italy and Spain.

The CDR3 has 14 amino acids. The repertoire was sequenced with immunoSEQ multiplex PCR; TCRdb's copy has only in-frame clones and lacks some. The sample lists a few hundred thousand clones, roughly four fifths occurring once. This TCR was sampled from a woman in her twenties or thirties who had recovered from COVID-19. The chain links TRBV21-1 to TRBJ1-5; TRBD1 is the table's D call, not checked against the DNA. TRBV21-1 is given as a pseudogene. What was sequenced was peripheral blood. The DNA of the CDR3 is TGTGCCAGCAGCGGAGGACAGGGAGGTCAGCCCCAGCATTTT. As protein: CASSGGQGGQPQHF.